These 16 T cell receptor beta chains were all obtained from the same sample, sequenced in a study of T cell responses to AZD1222 COVID-19 vaccine. Sequenced by immunoSEQ multiplex PCR; TCRdb stores in-frame clones only, minus some. Of about 120,000 clones in the sample, 70% to 90% were seen once. The sample in question was peripheral blood, obtained 28 days after the second AZD1222 dose. These receptors all come from an adult who received the AZD1222 COVID-19 vaccine.

The chain links TRBV5-3 to TRBJ2-7, with a possible D match to TRBD1 (6 bases). TRBV5-3 is an ORF, with its function uncertain. CDR3 length: 14 residues. The V end was cut by 1 base, the J end by 3 bases, with 11 bases between. This chain's CDR3 is CARSLPGQRYEQYF. The CDR3 DNA reads TGTGCCAGAAGCTTGCCAGGACAGCGCTACGAGCAGTACTTC.

This chain joins TRBV11-2 and TRBJ2-7; 7 bases align to TRBD1. This CDR3 is built from 14 residues. Germline V gene lookup returns CDR1 SGHAT and CDR2 FQNNGV. Germline trimming cut 3 bases from V and 3 bases from J; bases unmatched to any gene: 5. The CDR3 DNA sequence: TGTGCCAGCAGCTTTGGGACAGTGGGCTACGAGCAGTACTTC. Its protein product is CASSFGTVGYEQYF.

The rearrangement uses TRBV6-4 and TRBJ1-3; D unresolved. V was pared by 7 bases and J by 9 bases, with 13 bases between. Germline CDR1 reads MRHNA; CDR2 reads SNTAGT. CDR3 length: 12 residues. The CDR3 reads CASKPSGPTIYF. DNA for the CDR3: TGTGCCAGCAAACCCTCGGGCCCCACCATATATTTT.

The rearrangement links TRBV11-3 to TRBJ1-2, with TRBD1 matching 9 bases. CDR3 length equals 14 residues. Trimming cost V 5 bases and J 4 bases; bases outside gene matches: 5. Germline V gene data show CDR1 as SGHNT and CDR2 as YENEEA. CDR3 region: CASSRTGEVYGYTF. Written as DNA, the CDR3 is TGTGCCAGCAGCCGGACAGGGGAGGTCTATGGCTACACCTTC.

The V gene is TRBV5-6, the J gene TRBJ2-7; 7 nucleotides line up with TRBD1. V lost 1 base to trimming and J lost 6 bases; unmatched junction nucleotides: 7. The CDR3 contains 14 residues. CDR1 and CDR2 (germline): SGHDT, YYEEEE. The CDR3 spells CASSLRQGIREQYF. The CDR3 DNA reads as TGTGCCAGCAGCTTGCGACAGGGAATTCGCGAGCAGTACTTC.

This chain joins TRBV6-2 or TRBV6-3 and TRBJ2-1; D ambiguous. Trimming took off 2 bases at V and 7 bases at J, with 15 bases between the two ends. The CDR3 contains 15 residues. Germline CDR1 and CDR2: MNHEY and SVGEGT. DNA of the CDR3: TGTGCCAGCAGTTACACTCCCGACAAGCAAAATGAGCAGTTCTTC. This codes for CASSYTPDKQNEQFF.

V is TRBV7-9 and J is TRBJ2-1; 9 nucleotides line up with TRBD2. The CDR3 sequence is 14 residues long. Germline CDR1 SEHNR, CDR2 FQNEAQ (reference sequence). Trimming removed 6 bases from V and 4 bases from J; junction bases left unmatched: 4. CDR3 in DNA: TGTGCCAGCAGGCGACTAGCGGAATACAATGAGCAGTTCTTC. Translated, it gives CASRRLAEYNEQFF. Full variable domain (missing parts from reference TRBV7-9 and TRBJ2-1): DTGVSQNPRHKITKRGQNVTFRCDPISEHNRLYWYRQTLGQGPEFLTYFQNEAQLEKSRLLSDRFSAERPKGSFSTLEIQRTEQGDSAMYLCASRRLAEYNEQFFGPGTRLTVL.

The chain recombines TRBV19 with TRBJ1-5; D is uncertain. The V gene's germline CDR1 is LNHDA and CDR2 SQIVND (reference sequence). V lost 4 bases to trimming and J lost 0 bases, with 10 bases between them. This CDR3 region has 15 residues. CDR3 DNA: TGTGCCAGTAGTAGCCAACCCTATAGCAATCAGCCCCAGCATTTT. This codes for CASSSQPYSNQPQHF.

This clone appeared a few times. This rearrangement joins TRBV6-2 or TRBV6-3 to TRBJ2-1, with 11 bases identical to TRBD2. Germline V gene lookup returns CDR1 MNHEY and CDR2 SVGEGT. The junction had 7 bases not matched to a gene; V was cut back by 2 bases and J by 4 bases. The CDR3 has 17 amino acids. The CDR3 loop reads CASSYSASGGIYNEQFF. In DNA, the CDR3 is TGTGCCAGCAGTTACAGCGCTAGCGGGGGGATTTACAATGAGCAGTTCTTC.

J is TRBJ1-1 and V is TRBV6-2 or TRBV6-3; TRBD1 matches 9 bases. The V gene end was trimmed by 6 bases and the J gene end by 3 bases; junction bases not matched to a gene: 8. Germline-derived CDR1 and CDR2 are MNHEY and SVGEGT. This CDR3 has 15 amino acids. DNA for the CDR3: TGTGCCAGCAGCCTAATACAGGGGGCGGACACTGAAGCTTTCTTT. It specifies CASSLIQGADTEAFF.

This clone has a single count. The rearrangement joins TRBV13 to TRBJ2-1, with 12 positions matching TRBD2. The CDR3 has 15 residues. The ends lost 2 bases at V and 7 bases at J; junction bases unmatched: 3. CDR1 and CDR2 from the germline V gene are PRHDT and FYEKMQ (reference sequence). The CDR3 sequence: CASSLRTSGVNEQFF. CDR3 DNA: TGTGCCAGCAGCTTACGGACTAGCGGGGTGAATGAGCAGTTCTTC.

This clone was observed a few times. This rearrangement joins TRBV6-5 to TRBJ1-1; the D gene is possibly TRBD1 (6 bases). The CDR3 totals 15 residues. Germline V gene data show CDR1 as MNHEY and CDR2 as SVGAGI. With 2 bases removed from V and 4 bases from J, the gap between germline ends came to 14 bases. The CDR3 DNA sequence: TGTGCCAGCAGTTACAAGACAGGCCGAAGCACTGAAGCTTTCTTT. Residues: CASSYKTGRSTEAFF.

V and J are TRBV18 and TRBJ2-1; no firm D call. Germline values: CDR1 KGHSH, CDR2 LQKENI. The ends were cut back, 4 bases at V and 2 bases at J, with 12 bases in the middle. This CDR3 is 15 amino acids long. CDR3 loop: CASSRISSTYNEQFF. As DNA, the CDR3 is TGTGCCAGCTCACGAATCTCCTCCACCTACAATGAGCAGTTCTTC.

The V call is TRBV6-7, the J call TRBJ1-1; 8 nucleotides align to TRBD1. TRBV6-7 falls under the ORF class, with uncertain function. J lost 3 bases, V lost 6 bases, and 21 bases had no gene match. The CDR3 totals 19 residues. CDR3 residues: CASSSPGGRGPDIDTEAFF. CDR3 sequence (DNA): TGTGCCAGCAGCAGCCCCGGAGGCAGGGGGCCTGATATAGACACTGAAGCTTTCTTT.

The chain carries TRBV6-6 and TRBJ1-1, with TRBD1 identical over 9 bases. V trimming: 6 bases; J trimming: 3 bases; junction bases outside the gene matches: 8. This CDR3 has 15 amino acids. Germline V gene sequence: CDR1 MNHNY, CDR2 SVGAGI (reference sequence). The CDR3, as DNA: TGTGCCAGCAGCCGTCCCGGGACAGGGCACACTGAAGCTTTCTTT. Translated, it gives CASSRPGTGHTEAFF.

V gene TRBV19 combines with J gene TRBJ1-2, with a weak D call TRBD1 (5 bases). Trimming took 5 bases from V and 3 from J, leaving 10 bases between them. Germline CDR1 LNHDA, CDR2 SQIVND (reference sequence). The CDR3 has 13 amino acids. CDR3 in amino acids: CASSHWGDYGYTF. In DNA form, the CDR3 reads TGTGCCAGTAGTCATTGGGGGGACTATGGCTACACCTTC.